This T cell receptor beta chain stems from a study of shared clonotypes between healthy human individuals. Points from the study as a whole: The low donor count limited represented genetic and exposure-history diversity. With a handful of donors compared, around 5.4% of naive CD4 clonotypes were shared.

Trimming pared 4 bases from V and 5 bases from J, leaving 12 bases between. Per germline, CDR1 LNHDA and CDR2 SQIVND (reference sequence). This CDR3 has 14 amino acids. For this clone: As yet, its antigen is unknown.

Authors' methods: ImmunoSEQ only sent back junction sequences with no quality scores, so filtering was done differently. Assay used: immunoSEQ multiplex PCR; TCRdb lists only in-frame clones, some missing. Clone size and V and J calls were adopted from that table, with D and trimming inferred from the DNA. The sample shows 780,000 or so clones, over 60% of them seen only once. This chain uses TRBV19 with TRBJ1-5, with a weak D call TRBD1 (6 bases). The source of this sequence is a woman aged 25 to 45 in good health. The sample consisted of memory CD4+ T cells sorted from blood. Subset reported: CD45RA-negative fraction. Here the CDR3 reads CASSKQGYHQPQHF. The CDR3 nucleotides are TGTGCCAGTAGTAAACAGGGATACCATCAGCCCCAGCATTTT. Drawing the rest from reference TRBV19 and TRBJ1-5, the complete variable domain is DGGITQSPKYLFRKEGQNVTLSCEQNLNHDAMYWYRQDPGQGLRLIYYSQIVNDFQKGDIAEGYSVSREKKESFPLTVTSAQKNPTAFYLCASSKQGYHQPQHFGDGTRLSIL.